This T cell receptor (beta chain) was captured in a study of blood T cell repertoires in COVID-19. The overall study: Sample material is recorded as cDNA or gDNA derived from T cells, B-cell-depleted T cells, or PBMCs.

V lost 3 bases and J 0 bases, leaving 15 bases between the germline ends. CDR1 and CDR2 from the germline V gene are DFQATT and SNEGSKA (reference sequence). This CDR3 spans 17 amino acids. Study processing details: The authors estimated nucleated cell counts from reference gene primer amplification. Profiling relied on immunoSEQ multiplex PCR, and the TCRdb table lists in-frame clones only, not all of them. V, J and clone size were drawn from that table, and D and trimming were deduced from the DNA. The sample lists about 150,000 clones; about 83% were seen once. The sample consisted of peripheral blood. V is TRBV20-1 and J is TRBJ1-6; D gene ambiguous. The sequence was obtained from a woman aged 45-65 years with active or convalescent COVID-19. CDR3 in amino acids: CSASKVTDSSYNSPLHF. As DNA, the CDR3 is TGCAGTGCTAGTAAAGTGACTGATAGCTCCTATAATTCACCCCTCCACTTT.